These 24 T cell receptor beta chains were sequenced from one sample in a study of vaccination and CD4 T cells after COVID-19. At the Johns Hopkins FTIC core, DNA taken from cultured CD4+ T cells was sequenced by way of the Oncomine TCR Beta short-read assay. One entry per CDR3 protein, called by TCRdb with MiXCR from the PCR reads. The data show 18,000 or so distinct CDR3 sequences, with 44% seen just once and about a sixth held by the top ten. As to time point: late sampling 161 to 241 days after vaccination in three convalescent patients. Treatment described: approximately 9-day PBMC culture with coronavirus spike peptide pools or control peptides (ViraFEST assay). Antigen specificity for these receptors is unknown. The sample consisted of CD4+ T cells from blood, cultured in vitro, taken about 7 months after SARS-CoV-2 vaccination. The source is a human donor who had recovered from COVID-19.

The chain recombines TRBV15 with TRBJ2-7; D unclear. The CDR3 has 14 amino acids. Germline V gene sequence: CDR1 LNHNV, CDR2 YYDKDF (reference sequence). Trimming removed 0 bases at V and 3 bases at J, with 9 bases between. The chain's CDR3 is CATSRDVNDYEQYF. CDR3 in DNA: TGTGCCACCAGCAGAGATGTAAACGACTACGAGCAGTACTTC.

This clonotype appeared a few times. CDR3 DNA: TGTGCCAGCAGCTTAGAGGGGGGACTGATAAGCTCCTACGAGCAGTACTTC. Amino acid sequence: CASSLEGGLISSYEQYF. This chain connects TRBV7-2 to TRBJ2-7; D could derive from TRBD1 or TRBD2 (6 bases each). V lost 1 base and J 0 bases, leaving 16 bases between the germline ends. The germline V gene encodes CDR1 SGHTA and CDR2 FQGNSA. The CDR3 sequence is 17 residues long.

The chain carries TRBV6-1 and TRBJ1-2, with D possibly matching TRBD1 (6 bases). V shed 6 bases and J shed 5 bases, with 13 bases lying between them. Germline V gives CDR1 MNHNS, CDR2 SASEGT. The CDR3 is made up of 13 amino acids. CDR3: CASREQGQYGYTF. CDR3 in DNA: TGTGCCAGCAGGGAACAGGGCCAGTATGGCTACACCTTC.

The V gene is TRBV27, the J gene TRBJ2-1, with 10 bases identical to TRBD2. This CDR3 has 16 amino acids. V lost 6 bases and J lost 3; bases outside the gene matches: 8. Germline CDR1 MNHEY, CDR2 SMNVEV (reference sequence). DNA for the CDR3: TGTGCCAGCAGCTCCTATCTAGCGGGAGTCTACAATGAGCAGTTCTTC. This codes for CASSSYLAGVYNEQFF.

The rearrangement links TRBV6-5 to TRBJ2-7, with no clear D. The CDR3 runs 13 residues. Germline V lookup: CDR1 MNHEY, CDR2 SVGAGI. Trimming cost V 0 bases and J 1 base, with 4 bases left between them. CDR3 sequence (DNA): TGTGCCAGCAGTTACTCGGATTCCTACGAGCAGTACTTC. Protein: CASSYSDSYEQYF.

This chain joins TRBV7-9 and TRBJ2-1, with 10 bases aligning to TRBD2. Per the germline V gene, CDR1 is SEHNR and CDR2 is FQNEAQ (reference sequence). The CDR3 sequence is 16 residues long. Unmatched junction bases numbered 8, after V lost 2 bases and J lost 7 bases. In DNA form, the CDR3 reads TGTGCCAGCAGCTTATGGACTAGCGGAGGAGGAAATGAGCAGTTCTTC. This translates into CASSLWTSGGGNEQFF.

The chain is built from TRBV20-1 and TRBJ1-1, with D unclear. Trimming pared 0 bases from V and 2 bases from J, leaving 10 bases between. The CDR3 runs to 14 residues. Germline V gene lookup returns CDR1 DFQATT and CDR2 SNEGSKA (reference sequence). The CDR3 here is CSARDLIGNTEAFF. The DNA for the CDR3 is TGCAGTGCTAGAGATCTTATTGGAAACACTGAAGCTTTCTTT.

This clonotype was observed a handful of times. The gene calls are TRBV11-2 and TRBJ2-1, with D hard to call. Trimming stripped 5 bases from V and 4 bases from J, with 12 bases between. The CDR3 spans 14 residues. Germline CDR1 and CDR2: SGHAT and FQNNGV. The CDR3 nucleotides are TGTGCCAGCAGCCCCCGAGGACCTTACAATGAGCAGTTCTTC. Protein product: CASSPRGPYNEQFF. Together with reference TRBV11-2 and TRBJ2-1, the CDR3 gives the full variable domain: EAGVAQSPRYKIIEKRQSVAFWCNPISGHATLYWYQQILGQGPKLLIQFQNNGVVDDSQLPKDRFSAERLKGVDSTLKIQPAKLEDSAVYLCASSPRGPYNEQFFGPGTRLTVL.

This clonotype was detected a few times. V is TRBV7-2 and J is TRBJ1-2, with D possibly TRBD1 on 6 matching bases. The germline V and J ends were trimmed by 2 bases and 6 bases, with 19 bases remaining between them. This CDR3 comprises 16 residues. CDR1 SGHTA and CDR2 FQGNSA come from the germline V gene. The CDR3 sequence: CASSLILGRGKDGYTF. The CDR3 nucleotides read TGTGCCAGCAGCTTAATCCTTGGCAGGGGTAAGGATGGCTACACCTTC.

This clonotype appeared a few times. This chain joins TRBV7-9 and TRBJ1-2; the match to TRBD1 covers 8 bases. CDR1 is SEHNR and CDR2 is FQNEAQ in the germline V gene (reference sequence). Trimming took 7 bases from V and 3 from J; bases not matched to a gene: 13. The CDR3 spans 16 residues. In nucleotides, the CDR3 is TGTGCCAGCACCCCGGGAGGGGCAGGGGGCTACTATGGCTACACCTTC. Residues: CASTPGGAGGYYGYTF.

The J gene is TRBJ1-2, the V gene TRBV18, with D possibly TRBD1 on 5 matching bases. Trimming took 3 bases from V and 4 from J, leaving 15 bases between them. The CDR3 covers 15 residues. Germline loops: CDR1 KGHSH, CDR2 LQKENI. DNA for the CDR3: TGTGCCAGCTCACCGGGAGGGAGGGGCGGCTATGGCTACACCTTC. Amino acids: CASSPGGRGGYGYTF.

The chain uses TRBV7-2 and TRBJ1-5, with 7 nucleotides matching TRBD1. The CDR3 consists of 15 residues. Looked up from germline, CDR1 is SGHTA and CDR2 is FQGNSA. The ends lost 4 bases at V and 3 bases at J; junction bases unmatched: 6. The CDR3 DNA sequence: TGTGCCAGCAGCTCCAGACAGGGCCCCAATCAGCCCCAGCATTTT. This codes for CASSSRQGPNQPQHF.

This chain uses TRBV6-2 or TRBV6-3 with TRBJ2-1; D is unclear. The CDR3 sequence is 11 residues long. V lost 3 bases to trimming and J lost 8 bases, with 5 bases between them. Per the germline V gene, CDR1 is MNHEY and CDR2 is SVGEGT. As DNA, the CDR3 is TGTGCCAGCAGTTATCAATATGAGCAGTTCTTC. Protein: CASSYQYEQFF.

This clonotype was counted only a few times. The gene calls are TRBV20-1 and TRBJ1-1; no clear D gene. Germline V gene data show CDR1 as DFQATT and CDR2 as SNEGSKA (reference sequence). The CDR3 has 12 amino acids. Trimming took off 6 bases at V and 8 bases at J, with 16 bases between the two ends. CDR3 in amino acids: CSANRQQPEAFF. The CDR3 region has the DNA TGCAGTGCGAACCGACAACAACCGGAAGCTTTCTTT.

The chain uses TRBV6-1 and TRBJ1-2, with a tentative D call TRBD1 (6 bases). There are 13 residues in the CDR3. Germline CDR1 and CDR2: MNHNS and SASEGT. The V end lost 2 bases, the J end lost 8 bases, and 12 bases lay between the germline ends. CDR3: CASSEYGGGGYTF. The CDR3 nucleotides read TGTGCCAGCAGTGAATACGGGGGCGGGGGCTACACCTTC.

This clonotype was detected a few times. This sequence joins TRBV7-9 and TRBJ2-3; no clear D. Germline V gene sequence: CDR1 SEHNR, CDR2 FQNEAQ (reference sequence). The V and J ends lost 2 bases and 4 bases respectively, with 4 bases between them. CDR3 length: 12 amino acids. DNA for the CDR3: TGTGCCAGCAGCTTACGGGCAGATACGCAGTATTTT. The encoded protein is CASSLRADTQYF.

The rearrangement links TRBV7-2 to TRBJ2-7; the match to TRBD1 covers 7 bases. Germline assignment: CDR1 SGHTA and CDR2 FQGNSA. V trimming: 1 base; J trimming: 4 bases; junction bases outside the gene matches: 7. The CDR3 loop spans 15 amino acids. CDR3 residues: CASSLGGQFGYEQYF. CDR3 in DNA: TGTGCCAGCAGCTTAGGGGGACAGTTCGGTTACGAGCAGTACTTC.

This sequence joins TRBV7-8 and TRBJ2-7, with D possibly matching TRBD2 (5 bases). CDR1 is SGHVS, CDR2 FQNEAQ, per germline. Trimming shortened V by 0 bases and J by 4 bases, and 10 bases separated the two germline ends. The CDR3 totals 14 residues. CDR3 nucleotides: TGTGCCAGCAGCTTAGCTCTAGCCCAGTACGAGCAGTACTTC. This sequence encodes CASSLALAQYEQYF.

This CDR3 is CASSVTTYNEQFF. The DNA for the CDR3 is TGTGCCAGCAGTGTCACGACCTACAATGAGCAGTTCTTC. The genes are TRBV5-4 and TRBJ2-1, with D uncertain. Germline V gene data show CDR1 as SGHNT and CDR2 as YYREEE (reference sequence). Trimming removed 5 bases at V and 2 bases at J, with 8 bases between. This CDR3 is 13 amino acids long. The whole variable domain, remainder taken from reference TRBV5-4 and TRBJ2-1, is ETGVTQSPTHLIKTRGQQVTLRCSSQSGHNTVSWYQQALGQGPQFIFQYYREEENGRGNFPPRFSGLQFPNYSSELNVNALELDDSALYLCASSVTTYNEQFFGPGTRLTVL.

The V and J genes are TRBV5-1 and TRBJ2-5; D is uncertain. With 0 bases removed from V and 2 bases from J, the gap between germline ends came to 8 bases. Germline V gene sequence: CDR1 SGHRS, CDR2 YFSETQ. The length of the CDR3 is 14 residues. CDR3 sequence: CASSLVAVQETQYF. The CDR3 region has the DNA TGCGCCAGCAGCTTGGTGGCAGTGCAAGAGACCCAGTACTTC.

This sequence joins TRBV6-5 and TRBJ2-3; no reliable D call. Trimming removed 0 bases at V and 2 bases at J, with 9 bases between. The CDR3 consists of 15 residues. Germline V gene data show CDR1 as MNHEY and CDR2 as SVGAGI. CDR3 protein: CASSYSNPATDTQYF. The CDR3 region has the DNA TGTGCCAGCAGTTACTCTAATCCGGCCACAGATACGCAGTATTTT.

This clonotype was recorded only once. The V gene is TRBV4-1, the J gene TRBJ2-5; 14 bases align to TRBD2. The length of the CDR3 is 16 residues. Germline V gives CDR1 MGHRA, CDR2 YSYEKL. V shed 0 bases and J 7 bases; nucleotides not matched to a gene: 4. The CDR3 DNA is TGCGCCAGCAGCCAAGAAGGTGGACTAGCGGGGGGGACCCAGTACTTC. Residues: CASSQEGGLAGGTQYF.

This clonotype appeared a few times. The V and J genes are TRBV7-2 and TRBJ1-1; D is uncertain. Per the germline V gene, CDR1 is SGHTA and CDR2 is FQGNSA. Trimming stripped 3 bases from V and 0 bases from J, with 5 bases between. The CDR3 has 13 residues. CDR3 in amino acids: CASSFVLNTEAFF. CDR3 nucleotides: TGTGCCAGCAGCTTTGTCTTGAACACTGAAGCTTTCTTT.

The chain uses TRBV20-1 and TRBJ2-1; 8 bases are shared with TRBD2. The CDR3 has 19 amino acids. V dropped 3 bases and J dropped 0; count of bases not matched to a gene: 16. Germline V gene sequence: CDR1 DFQATT, CDR2 SNEGSKA (reference sequence). The CDR3 DNA reads TGCAGTGCTAGTCAACCGTGGATAGCGGGACGAAGCTCCTACAATGAGCAGTTCTTC. Translating gives CSASQPWIAGRSSYNEQFF.